This T cell receptor beta chain was captured by sequencing in a study of shared clonotypes between healthy human individuals. Study summary: CD4 naive cells filled three plates per donor, CD4 memory three, CD8 naive two and CD8 memory one.

Details on this clone: The target antigen is unknown.

Caucasian adults residing in Nashville, Tennessee made up all the donors. Researchers partitioned CD4+ cells into CD45RA+ naive and CD45RA-negative memory subsets. Study outcomes and limitations: Incompleteness in sorted-subset sequencing, despite large depth, was shown by rarefaction.

Repertoires were generated with immunoSEQ multiplex PCR, while TCRdb's copy carries only in-frame clones and drops some. Of more than 400,000 clones listed, approximately 95% are singletons. Trimming removed 2 bases from V and 2 bases from J, with 13 bases in between. From germline, CDR1 is MNHEY and CDR2 SMNVEV (reference sequence). The CDR3 has 15 amino acids. Specimen: naive CD4+ T cells sorted from blood. Subset here: CD45RA+ positively selected. This TCR came from a woman in her 30s in good health. The rearrangement joins TRBV27 to TRBJ2-7; no clear D gene. The CDR3 DNA sequence: TGTGCCAGCAGTTTACAAGCGACGGCCCCCTACGAGCAGTACTTC. Translated: CASSLQATAPYEQYF.